The rows below give T cell receptor beta chains drawn from one sample of a study of control samples from healthy donors and cancer patients. Some clones are missing from TCRdb's copy, which holds only in-frame ones; the method was immunoSEQ multiplex PCR. The sample contains 150,000 to 200,000 clones, around 90% of which appear only once. Sequencing was done on a sample of blood. The receptors derive from a woman between 45 and 60 years old in good health. The CDR3 runs from the conserved cysteine through the conserved F or W. A D gene is named only where the DNA matches it firmly.

V gene	J gene	D gene	CDR3 protein	CDR3 DNA
TRBV24-1	TRBJ2-7	NA	CATSDSREKGVTYEQYF	TGTGCCACCAGTGATTCCCGAGAGAAAGGTGTTACCTACGAGCAGTACTTC
TRBV4-1	TRBJ2-3	NA	CASSQVLVVTDTQYF	TGCGCCAGCAGCCAAGTTTTAGTGGTCACAGATACGCAGTATTTT
TRBV5-1	TRBJ1-5	NA	CASSLESGEQPQHF	TGCGCCAGCAGCTTGGAGTCAGGCGAGCAGCCCCAGCATTTT
TRBV30	TRBJ1-1	TRBD1	CAWSPTGVRTEAFF	TGTGCCTGGTCGCCGACAGGGGTGAGGACTGAAGCTTTCTTT
TRBV7-2	TRBJ2-6	NA	CASSLDTGTGANVLTF	TGTGCCAGCAGCTTAGATACAGGGACTGGGGCCAACGTCCTGACTTTC
TRBV5-1	TRBJ2-7	NA	CASSLAQPYEQYF	TGCGCCAGCAGCTTGGCGCAGCCGTACGAGCAGTACTTC
TRBV21-1	TRBJ2-7	NA	CASTSDISSYEQYF	TGTGCCAGCACCTCGGACATAAGCTCCTACGAGCAGTACTTC
TRBV5-1	TRBJ2-2	TRBD2	CASNEGLAGPHLFF	TGCGCCAGCAACGAGGGACTAGCGGGGCCCCATCTGTTTTTT
TRBV7-3	TRBJ1-4	TRBD1	CASSPRTGEGEKLFF	TGTGCCAGCAGCCCCCGGACAGGGGAAGGTGAAAAACTGTTTTTT
TRBV6-2/TRBV6-3	TRBJ1-3	NA	CASSYWSGVTSGNTIYF	TGTGCCAGCAGTTACTGGTCGGGGGTAACCTCTGGAAACACCATATATTTT
TRBV28	TRBJ2-1	TRBD1	CASREPGTGVSYEQFF	TGTGCCAGCAGGGAGCCCGGGACAGGGGTTTCATATGAGCAGTTCTTC
TRBV4-1	TRBJ1-1	NA	CASSHFSADTEAFF	TGCGCCAGCAGCCATTTCTCAGCGGACACTGAAGCTTTCTTT
TRBV3-1/TRBV3-2	TRBJ1-5	TRBD1	CASSPRTGTAQPQHF	TGTGCCAGCAGCCCCCGAACCGGGACAGCTCAGCCCCAGCATTTT
TRBV7-2	TRBJ2-7	TRBD2	CASSSLAGGFEQYF	TGTGCCAGCAGCTCACTAGCGGGAGGGTTCGAGCAGTACTTC
TRBV28	TRBJ1-5	NA	CASVTRRGAQPQHF	TGTGCCAGCGTTACTCGGAGGGGTGCTCAGCCCCAGCATTTT